Shown below are 19 T cell receptor beta chains from a single sample sequenced in a study of PD-1 blockade in mismatch repair-deficient tumors. The data were produced by immunoSEQ multiplex PCR, yet TCRdb's version contains in-frame clones alone and is incomplete. The profile covers about 100,000 clones, with under 90% appearing a single time and approximately 6.7% taken by the ten largest. This sample comprised peripheral blood, obtained approximately 8 months after starting pembrolizumab. The receptor set was obtained from an adult with mismatch repair-deficient cancer.

The rearrangement uses TRBV11-2 and TRBJ2-1; 8 bases map to TRBD2. The J segment lost 6 bases and the V segment lost 1 base, leaving 11 bases of the junction unmatched. This CDR3 is built from 17 residues. Germline values: CDR1 SGHAT, CDR2 FQNNGV. CDR3 sequence reads: CASSLGGPGTSLNEQFF. CDR3 sequence (DNA): TGTGCCAGCAGCTTAGGGGGACCCGGGACTAGTCTCAATGAGCAGTTCTTC.

V usage is TRBV9 and J usage is TRBJ2-1; a possible D gene is TRBD2 (5 bases). Germline CDR1 is SGDLS and CDR2 is YYNGEE. This CDR3 region has 16 residues. V was pared by 2 bases and J by 4 bases, with 16 bases between. The CDR3 sequence is CASSVYVGGSYNEQFF. In nucleotides, the CDR3 is TGTGCCAGCAGCGTTTATGTCGGCGGGTCATACAATGAGCAGTTCTTC.

DNA for the CDR3: TGTGCCAGCAGTTACCTCGACCCCGCAACTAATGAAAAACTGTTTTTT. Its translation: CASSYLDPATNEKLFF. V is TRBV6-6 and J is TRBJ1-4, with D unclear. The CDR3 contains 16 residues. Germline lookup yields CDR1 MNHNY and CDR2 SVGAGI (reference sequence). Trimming pared 2 bases from V and 0 bases from J, leaving 10 bases between.

The chain recombines TRBV11-3 with TRBJ2-7; D may be TRBD2 (6 bases). Germline values: CDR1 SGHNT, CDR2 YENEEA. Between the trimmed V and J ends, which lost 6 bases and 2 bases, there was a span of 17 bases. This CDR3 contains 15 residues. This CDR3 is CASSPRETLTYEQYF. The CDR3 nucleotides read TGTGCCAGCAGTCCCCGGGAGACACTCACCTACGAGCAGTACTTC. Full variable domain (outside the CDR3, taken from reference TRBV11-3 and TRBJ2-7): EAGVVQSPRYKIIEKKQPVAFWCNPISGHNTLYWYLQNLGQGPELLIRYENEEAVDDSQLPKDRFSAERLKGVDSTLKIQPAELGDSAVYLCASSPRETLTYEQYFGPGTRLTVT.

The chain joins TRBV7-9 to TRBJ2-7; the D gene is possibly TRBD2 (6 bases). The V gene lost 5 bases and the J gene lost 0 bases, with 11 bases spanning the gap. This CDR3 region has 14 residues. Germline CDR1 reads SEHNR; CDR2 reads FQNEAQ (reference sequence). CDR3 in amino acids: CASSTATSSYEQYF. Written as DNA, the CDR3 is TGTGCCAGCAGCACCGCGACTAGCTCCTACGAGCAGTACTTC. Together with reference TRBV7-9 and TRBJ2-7, the CDR3 gives the full variable domain: DTGVSQNPRHKITKRGQNVTFRCDPISEHNRLYWYRQTLGQGPEFLTYFQNEAQLEKSRLLSDRFSAERPKGSFSTLEIQRTEQGDSAMYLCASSTATSSYEQYFGPGTRLTVT.

V and J are TRBV5-1 and TRBJ1-1; no clear D. This CDR3 comprises 14 residues. The germline V gene encodes CDR1 SGHRS and CDR2 YFSETQ. V was cut by 4 bases and J by 1 base, with 11 bases left in between. CDR3 protein: CASSPWVGNTEAFF. The DNA of the CDR3 is TGCGCCAGCAGCCCGTGGGTGGGGAACACTGAAGCTTTCTTT.

The V gene is TRBV10-2, the J gene TRBJ1-1; 9 bases are a match to TRBD1. The CDR3 is 14 amino acids. V was pared by 7 bases and J by 2 bases, with 5 bases of the junction left unmatched. CDR1 is WSHSY, CDR2 SAAADI, per germline. Here the CDR3 DNA reads TGCGCCAGCATCGACAGGGGGGTCAACACTGAAGCTTTCTTT. This gives the protein CASIDRGVNTEAFF.

Comment on this clone: Within the sample, other DNA sequences also encode this same CDR3. The CDR3 spells CASSLGLAGGTDTQYF. The DNA for the CDR3 is TGTGCCAGCAGCCTGGGACTAGCGGGAGGCACAGATACGCAGTATTTT. This chain connects TRBV11-2 to TRBJ2-3; 14 nucleotides line up with TRBD2. The CDR3 covers 16 residues. Losses at the gene ends were 5 bases for V and 1 base for J; bases not matched to a gene: 2. Per germline, CDR1 SGHAT and CDR2 FQNNGV.

The chain employs TRBV7-2 and TRBJ2-7; 7 nucleotides agree with TRBD2. The V and J ends lost 2 bases and 4 bases, in that order; junction bases with no gene match: 8. This CDR3 comprises 15 residues. Germline V CDR1 and CDR2: SGHTA, FQGNSA. The CDR3 reads CASSLRREAAYEQYF. In DNA form, the CDR3 reads TGTGCCAGCAGCTTACGTCGGGAGGCTGCATACGAGCAGTACTTC.

The chain combines TRBV6-6 with TRBJ2-2, with a tentative D call TRBD2 (5 bases). V was pared by 6 bases and J by 0 bases, with 11 bases between. The CDR3 extends over 15 amino acids. Germline V CDR1 and CDR2: MNHNY, SVGAGI (reference sequence). The CDR3 here is CASSPGIANTGELFF. The CDR3 DNA reads TGTGCCAGCAGCCCCGGGATAGCGAACACCGGGGAGCTGTTTTTT.

The CDR3 nucleotides read TGTGCCAGTAGCTCCGGGCCGGGGGGTTTTCAGCCCCAGCATTTT. Amino acids: CASSSGPGGFQPQHF. The V and J genes are TRBV19 and TRBJ1-5; perhaps TRBD1 as D (5 bases). V was pared by 6 bases and J by 6 bases, with 18 bases between. The CDR3 runs 15 residues. CDR1 and CDR2 from the germline V gene are LNHDA and SQIVND (reference sequence).

The chain couples TRBV30 to TRBJ2-6; D call uncertain. This CDR3 is 13 amino acids long. Germline V gene data show CDR1 as GTSNPN and CDR2 as SVGIG (reference sequence). V shed 3 bases and J shed 4 bases, with 7 bases lying between them. The CDR3 here is CAWRATGANVLTF. The DNA for the CDR3 is TGTGCCTGGAGGGCAACCGGGGCCAACGTCCTGACTTTC.

The table lists this clone with a count of one. The J gene is TRBJ2-3, the V gene TRBV19; TRBD1 agrees at 11 bases. The germline V gene has CDR1 LNHDA and CDR2 SQIVND (reference sequence). V was pared by 4 bases and J by 0 bases, with 12 bases of the junction left unmatched. This CDR3 has 19 amino acids. CDR3 loop: CASSTGRDRGITSTDTQYF. DNA for the CDR3: TGTGCCAGTAGTACAGGCCGGGACAGGGGGATTACTAGCACAGATACGCAGTATTTT.

Concerning this clone itself: Other DNA variants within this sample encode the same CDR3. The J gene is TRBJ1-5, the V gene TRBV5-1; no reliable D call. Germline CDR1 SGHRS, CDR2 YFSETQ. The CDR3 runs to 14 residues. The V and J ends lost 0 bases and 1 base respectively, with 5 bases between them. The CDR3 spells CASSLGGSNQPQHF. CDR3 in DNA: TGCGCCAGCAGCTTGGGAGGGAGCAATCAGCCCCAGCATTTT.

The count of this clone is one. CDR3 DNA sequence: TGTGCCAGCAGTTTGAACCTGGAAGCTTTCTTT. As protein: CASSLNLEAFF. The V call is TRBV6-1, the J call TRBJ1-1; no clear D gene. V was clipped by 5 bases and J by 8 bases, with 9 bases between them. The CDR3 has 11 residues. Germline V CDR1 and CDR2: MNHNS, SASEGT.

V gene TRBV5-6 combines with J gene TRBJ2-3; 7 bases agree with TRBD2. This CDR3 has 16 amino acids. With 0 bases clipped from V and 0 bases from J, the junction kept 4 bases outside the gene matches. The germline CDR1 and CDR2 sequences are SGHDT and YYEEEE. DNA of the CDR3: TGTGCCAGCAGCTTGGGACTAGCAAGGAGCACAGATACGCAGTATTTT. Translation: CASSLGLARSTDTQYF.

The chain joins TRBV5-1 to TRBJ1-2, with D hard to call. CDR3 length: 15 amino acids. Trimming pared 4 bases from V and 4 bases from J, leaving 17 bases between. Germline values: CDR1 SGHRS, CDR2 YFSETQ. This CDR3 reads CASSLDPRGSYGYTF. The CDR3 DNA follows: TGCGCCAGCAGCCTGGACCCCAGAGGGAGCTATGGCTACACCTTC. The complete variable domain, with remaining parts taken from reference TRBV5-1 and TRBJ1-2, reads KAGVTQTPRYLIKTRGQQVTLSCSPISGHRSVSWYQQTPGQGLQFLFEYFSETQRNKGNFPGRFSGRQFSNSRSEMNVSTLELGDSALYLCASSLDPRGSYGYTFGSGTRLTVV.

This clone was recorded a few times. The gene calls are TRBV5-4 and TRBJ2-7; tentatively, D is TRBD1 or TRBD2 (6 bases each). The germline V gene encodes CDR1 SGHNT and CDR2 YYREEE (reference sequence). CDR3 length: 14 residues. Trimming shortened V by 4 bases and J by 3 bases, and 14 bases separated the two germline ends. CDR3 coding DNA: TGTGCCAGCAGCCGGGGGCCAGCCGGCTACGAGCAGTACTTC. Protein product: CASSRGPAGYEQYF.

The chain carries TRBV21-1 and TRBJ1-5; no check of the table's D call, TRBD1, against the DNA was made. TRBV21-1 is reported as a pseudogene. This CDR3 is 17 amino acids long. CDR3 nucleotides: TGTGCCAGCAGCACTCCGCTTTCTGACAGGTCGGATCAGCCCCAGCATTTT. It specifies CASSTPLSDRSDQPQHF.